These 13 T cell receptor beta chains originate from one sample sequenced in a study of blood T cell repertoires in COVID-19. Some clones are missing from TCRdb's copy, which holds only in-frame ones; the method was immunoSEQ multiplex PCR. The sample includes tens of thousands of clones, 80% to 90% of them seen just once. Source material: peripheral blood. Receptors were obtained from a woman older than 75 with acute or convalescent COVID-19.

This sequence joins TRBV5-6 and TRBJ2-4; TRBD2 is a possible D gene (5 bases). Germline V CDR1 and CDR2: SGHDT, YYEEEE. V was trimmed by 3 bases and J by 0 bases, leaving 16 bases between them. This CDR3 contains 17 residues. CDR3 coding DNA: TGTGCCAGCAGCTGGAGTAACCAGCGGTTAGCCAAAAACATTCAGTACTTC. Translated, it gives CASSWSNQRLAKNIQYF.

The chain's CDR3 is CASSLNSGGGSNEQFF. In DNA form, the CDR3 reads TGTGCCAGCAGCTTGAATAGCGGGGGGGGGTCTAATGAGCAGTTCTTC. V is TRBV5-4 and J is TRBJ2-1, with 11 bases lining up with TRBD2. Trimming removed 1 base from V and 7 bases from J; junction bases left unmatched: 7. The CDR3 contains 16 residues. Germline CDR1 and CDR2: SGHNT and YYREEE (reference sequence).

The rearrangement joins TRBV4-2 to TRBJ1-2; the D gene is possibly TRBD1 (5 bases). Looked up from germline, CDR1 is LGHNA and CDR2 is YNFKEQ. The CDR3 has 17 residues. V was clipped by 2 bases and J by 4 bases, with 20 bases between them. The CDR3 DNA reads TGTGCCAGCAGCCAACCCGATATTCAGGGTATGCCCTATGGCTACACCTTC. Protein product: CASSQPDIQGMPYGYTF.

The chain combines TRBV5-1 with TRBJ2-3; 7 bases map to TRBD1. CDR3 size: 16 residues. J lost 2 bases, V lost 0 bases, and 6 bases had no gene match. CDR1 and CDR2 (germline): SGHRS, YFSETQ. The CDR3 sequence is CASSLGTGLNTDTQYF. The DNA of the CDR3 is TGCGCCAGCAGCTTGGGGACAGGATTGAACACAGATACGCAGTATTTT.

This clone was seen just once. The chain joins TRBV7-3 to TRBJ1-1; D perhaps matches TRBD1 (6 bases). Germline V gene lookup returns CDR1 SGHTA and CDR2 FQGTGA. Between the trimmed V and J ends, which lost 4 bases and 0 bases, there was a span of 9 bases. The CDR3 is 14 residues long. CDR3 DNA: TGTGCCAGCAGCTCACAGGGTTTGAACACTGAAGCTTTCTTT. Its protein is CASSSQGLNTEAFF.

This clone was counted once. This chain connects TRBV12-3 or TRBV12-4 to TRBJ1-1; 10 bases align to TRBD1. This CDR3 is built from 13 residues. Trimming took 8 bases from V and 2 from J; bases not matched to a gene: 2. This CDR3 is CASRQGANTEAFF. In DNA, the CDR3 is TGTGCCAGCCGACAGGGGGCCAACACTGAAGCTTTCTTT.

This clone has a single count. The CDR3 DNA reads TGCAGCGTTGTTAAAACAGGGGGCACTGAAGCTTTCTTT. Translation: CSVVKTGGTEAFF. V gene TRBV29-1 combines with J gene TRBJ1-1; 8 bases map to TRBD1. The CDR3 has 13 amino acids. From germline, CDR1 is SQVTM and CDR2 ANQGSEA. J was trimmed by 4 bases and V by 4 bases; bases with no gene match: 5.

This rearrangement joins TRBV9 to TRBJ1-3; 7 positions agree with TRBD1. Trimming took 2 bases from V and 0 from J; bases not matched to a gene: 5. The germline CDR1 and CDR2 sequences are SGDLS and YYNGEE. The CDR3 length is 16 residues. The CDR3 is CASSVTSGGSGNTIYF. The CDR3 DNA reads as TGTGCCAGCAGCGTCACCTCAGGGGGCTCTGGAAACACCATATATTTT.

V is TRBV19 and J is TRBJ1-2; 11 nucleotides match TRBD1. Germline values: CDR1 LNHDA, CDR2 SQIVND (reference sequence). The CDR3 contains 16 residues. Trimming at V came to 4 bases and at J to 4 bases, leaving 8 bases not matched to a gene. Written as DNA, the CDR3 is TGTGCCAGTAGTAGCCGAGGGACAGGGGGGTCCTATGGCTACACCTTC. It yields the protein CASSSRGTGGSYGYTF. Full variable domain (remainder filled in from reference TRBV19 and TRBJ1-2): DGGITQSPKYLFRKEGQNVTLSCEQNLNHDAMYWYRQDPGQGLRLIYYSQIVNDFQKGDIAEGYSVSREKKESFPLTVTSAQKNPTAFYLCASSSRGTGGSYGYTFGSGTRLTVV.

The chain joins TRBV7-9 to TRBJ1-1; no clear D gene. V was trimmed by 2 bases and J by 3 bases, leaving 7 bases between them. There are 13 residues in the CDR3. CDR1 SEHNR and CDR2 FQNEAQ come from the germline V gene (reference sequence). The CDR3 region has the DNA TGTGCCAGCAGCTTAACGGTGGACACTGAAGCTTTCTTT. Its translation: CASSLTVDTEAFF.

V usage is TRBV5-6 and J usage is TRBJ1-2; 9 bases align to TRBD1. This CDR3 comprises 15 residues. Germline V gene data show CDR1 as SGHDT and CDR2 as YYEEEE. With V trimmed by 2 bases and J by 1 base, 3 bases remained unmatched. The CDR3 DNA follows: TGTGCCAGCAGCTTTGGGGACAGGGTTAACTATGGCTACACCTTC. This translates into CASSFGDRVNYGYTF. The full variable domain, rest sourced from reference TRBV5-6 and TRBJ1-2, is DAGVTQSPTHLIKTRGQQVTLRCSPKSGHDTVSWYQQALGQGPQFIFQYYEEEERQRGNFPDRFSGHQFPNYSSELNVNALLLGDSALYLCASSFGDRVNYGYTFGSGTRLTVV.

The rearrangement uses TRBV5-1 and TRBJ2-7; TRBD2 is a possible D gene (6 bases). Germline V gene data show CDR1 as SGHRS and CDR2 as YFSETQ. This CDR3 region has 18 residues. Deletions cut 3 bases from V and 0 bases from J, with 22 bases between. The CDR3 DNA reads as TGCGCCAGCAGCTCCAACGACCCGGGACTGACGGTCTCCTACGAGCAGTACTTC. As protein: CASSSNDPGLTVSYEQYF.

The rearrangement uses TRBV30 and TRBJ2-3, with TRBD2 matching 13 bases. The trim removed 3 bases at V and 1 base at J, leaving 4 bases unmatched. Germline V gene sequence: CDR1 GTSNPN, CDR2 SVGIG (reference sequence). The CDR3 consists of 16 residues. CDR3 bases: TGTGCCTGGAGCGTTGGACTAGCGGGGGGCACAGATACGCAGTATTTT. This sequence encodes CAWSVGLAGGTDTQYF.